Listed below are T cell receptor beta chains from one sample, sequenced in a study of T-cell reconstitution after alpha-beta-depleted transplantation in children. TCRdb passed the PCR reads through MiXCR, listing each CDR3 protein once. The sample shows hundreds of thousands of distinct CDR3 sequences, roughly 15% of them seen only once. Sequencing used PBMCs, mostly from graft donor cells, obtained 360 days after TCRalphabeta/CD19-depleted stem cell transplant. Receptors originate from a male patient younger than 18 who had a stem cell transplant for acute lymphoblastic leukemia, so the T cells may come from the graft donor. Each CDR3 is given with its conserved first and last residue. The D gene is left open where the match is weak. Clone size is shown for a subset of rows, as once, few, many or a class of expanded clone.

>few|TRBD1|TRBJ2-7|TRBV5-1
TGCGCCAGCAGCGGTACAGGGGGCCCGTCCTACGAGCAGTACTTC
CASSGTGGPSYEQYF
>many|TRBD2|TRBJ2-3|TRBV11-2
TGTGCCAGCAGCTTCCGACTAGCGGGCGATACGCAGTATTTT
CASSFRLAGDTQYF
>few|-|TRBJ2-1|TRBV2
TGTGCCAGCAGTGAAGGGGCCGAGAAGTTCTTC
CASSEGAEKFF
>few|-|TRBJ1-1|TRBV15
TGTGCCACCAGCGCAGAAAGGAACACTGAAGCTTTCTTT
CATSAERNTEAFF
>-|-|TRBJ1-1|TRBV7-9
TGTGCCAGCAGCTCGGACGGGTGGGTGAACACTGAAGCTTTCTTT
CASSSDGWVNTEAFF
>few|-|TRBJ2-6|TRBV9
TGTGCCAGCAGCGTAGGTTTCCTGCGCTCTGGGGCCAACGTCCTGACTTTC
CASSVGFLRSGANVLTF
>-|TRBD2|TRBJ2-5|TRBV10-1
TGCGCCAGCAGTGAGTCGAGACTAGCGGGAGAGACCCAGTACTTC
CASSESRLAGETQYF
>-|-|TRBJ2-7|TRBV4-1
TGCGCCAGCAGCCCCGTCGGGACTTCCTCCTACGAGCAGTACTTC
CASSPVGTSSYEQYF
>few|TRBD1|TRBJ1-4|TRBV5-1
TGCGCCAGCAGCCGACAGGGGAGCAGGGCAACTAATGAAAAACTGTTTTTT
CASSRQGSRATNEKLFF
>many|-|TRBJ1-5|TRBV7-5
-
CISVPEAPDLQGGNQPQHF
>few|-|TRBJ2-1|TRBV12-3/TRBV12-4
TGTGCCAGCAGTTTTTCCGGACAATCCTACAATGAGCAGTTCTTC
CASSFSGQSYNEQFF
>many|-|TRBJ2-5|TRBV20-1
TGCAGTGCTCCCAAACGAGCCCATGGAGGGACCCAGTACTTC
CSAPKRAHGGTQYF
>few|-|TRBJ1-2|TRBV20-1
TGCAGTGCTAGGGTTGGCTACACCTTC
CSARVGYTF
>-|TRBD1|TRBJ2-5|TRBV29-1
TGCAGCGTCAAGGACAGGGGGAGGGAGACCCAGTACTTC
CSVKDRGRETQYF
>few|-|TRBJ2-1|TRBV12-3/TRBV12-4
TGTGCCAGCAGTTTAAGTGGCGGATTCAACAATGAGCAGTTCTTC
CASSLSGGFNNEQFF
>-|-|TRBJ2-7|TRBV20-1
TGCAGTGCTAGTGACACCTTGAGCTCCTACGAGCAGTACTTC
CSASDTLSSYEQYF
>few|-|TRBJ1-5|TRBV12-5
TGTGCTAGTGGTTTGACGACCCTGGGAGGGAATAGCAATCAGCCCCAGCATTTT
CASGLTTLGGNSNQPQHF
>few|TRBD1|TRBJ2-5|TRBV4-2
TGTGCCAGCAGCCAAGATGGACAGGGCCAGACCCAGTACTTC
CASSQDGQGQTQYF
>few|TRBD1|TRBJ1-1|TRBV4-1
TGCGCCAGCAGACGGCGAGACAGGGCCGTGCCTTTCTTT
CASRRRDRAVPFF
>-|TRBD2|TRBJ2-1|TRBV11-3
TGTGCCAGCAGCTTAGAGGCTAGCGGGAGCTCCTACAATGAGCAGTTCTTC
CASSLEASGSSYNEQFF
>many|TRBD1|TRBJ1-4|TRBV12-3/TRBV12-4
TGTGCCAGCAGCGGAACTGGGACAGGGGGCGGTAGTGAAAAACTGTTTTTT
CASSGTGTGGGSEKLFF
>-|TRBD1|TRBJ2-4|TRBV7-9
TGTGCCAGCAGCAAGGGACAGCCAGGGGCCAAAAACATTCAGTACTTC
CASSKGQPGAKNIQYF
>many|-|TRBJ2-1|TRBV27
TGTGCCAGCAGTTTACTCGGCCTTAGCTCCTACAATGAGCAGTTCTTC
CASSLLGLSSYNEQFF
>-|-|TRBJ1-1|TRBV5-5
TGTGCCAGCAGCTTGGCGAGGACGGCGAACACTGAAGCTTTCTTT
CASSLARTANTEAFF
>once|TRBD1|TRBJ2-5|TRBV11-1
TGTGCCAGCAGCTTCCCGGACAGGGAGTTTCAAGAGACCCAGTACTTC
CASSFPDREFQETQYF
>many|-|TRBJ2-2|TRBV5-1
TGCGCCAGCAAGTCGAGGACAGCGAACACCGGGGAGCTGTTTTTT
CASKSRTANTGELFF
>once|-|TRBJ1-5|TRBV6-4
TGTGCCAGCAGAAAGCTCTCCGGAGAGCCCCAGCATTTT
CASRKLSGEPQHF
>few|-|TRBJ2-1|TRBV12-3/TRBV12-4
TGTGCCAGCAGTCAATGGAGGGATGAGCAGTTCTTC
CASSQWRDEQFF
>-|-|TRBJ2-6|TRBV5-1
TGCGCCAGCAGCTTGGAGGTGGCCGGGGCCAACGTCCTGACTTTC
CASSLEVAGANVLTF
>many|TRBD1|TRBJ2-5|TRBV12-3/TRBV12-4
TGTGCCAGCAGTTTGACAGGGCGAGAGACCCAGTACTTC
CASSLTGRETQYF